These 16 T cell receptor beta chains originate from one sample sequenced in a study of T cell responses to AZD1222 COVID-19 vaccine. Sequencing used immunoSEQ multiplex PCR; TCRdb keeps in-frame clones, though not all of them. The data hold some 150,000 clones, with 85% to 90% observed a single time. Specimen: peripheral blood, collected on day 0 of AZD1222 vaccination. The receptors were gathered from an adult in good health.

In this sample, this clone turned up once. This rearrangement joins TRBV15 to TRBJ2-1; 15 nucleotides match TRBD2. CDR3 size: 15 residues. V trimming: 4 bases; J trimming: 9 bases; junction bases outside the gene matches: 4. Germline CDR1 reads LNHNV; CDR2 reads YYDKDF (reference sequence). CDR3 region: CATSMPGLAGGEQFF. The CDR3, as DNA: TGTGCCACCAGCATGCCGGGACTAGCGGGAGGTGAGCAGTTCTTC. The variable domain in full, with the rest retrieved from reference TRBV15 and TRBJ2-1, is DAMVIQNPRYQVTQFGKPVTLSCSQTLNHNVMYWYQQKSSQAPKLLFHYYDKDFNNEADTPDNFQSRRPNTSFCFLDIRSPGLGDTAMYLCATSMPGLAGGEQFFGPGTRLTVL.

V usage is TRBV5-4 and J usage is TRBJ2-6; D remains ambiguous. CDR3 size: 17 residues. Germline assignment: CDR1 SGHNT and CDR2 YYREEE (reference sequence). Deletions cut 4 bases from V and 2 bases from J, with 16 bases between. The CDR3 reads CASSKEEPLPGANVLTF. CDR3 DNA: TGTGCCAGCAGCAAGGAAGAACCACTCCCTGGGGCCAACGTCCTGACTTTC.

This chain joins TRBV13 and TRBJ2-7, with a possible D match to TRBD2 (5 bases). Germline loops: CDR1 PRHDT, CDR2 FYEKMQ (reference sequence). With 1 base removed from V and 6 bases from J, the gap between germline ends came to 16 bases. This CDR3 has 15 residues. In DNA form, the CDR3 reads TGTGCCAGCAGCTTAGTCGTCAGGACTCCGGGCGAGCAGTACTTC. It translates to CASSLVVRTPGEQYF.

In nucleotides, the CDR3 is TGCAGCGCGATAGTATATGAGAATGAGCAGTTCTTC. This gives the protein CSAIVYENEQFF. The rearrangement links TRBV29-1 to TRBJ2-1; no clear D gene. The CDR3 loop spans 12 amino acids. Trimming removed 7 bases from V and 7 bases from J, with 14 bases in between. Germline CDR1 is SQVTM and CDR2 is ANQGSEA.

This clone showed up just once. The gene calls are TRBV11-2 and TRBJ2-1; TRBD2 matches at 13 bases. The germline V gene encodes CDR1 SGHAT and CDR2 FQNNGV. This CDR3 comprises 15 residues. The J segment lost 8 bases and the V segment lost 5 bases, leaving 6 bases of the junction unmatched. DNA of the CDR3: TGTGCCAGCAGCCAAACTAGCGGGAGGGGGTATGAGCAGTTCTTC. As protein: CASSQTSGRGYEQFF.

J is TRBJ1-1 and V is TRBV7-9; a weak D match, TRBD1 (5 bases). Germline V gene lookup returns CDR1 SEHNR and CDR2 FQNEAQ (reference sequence). CDR3 length: 16 residues. With 7 bases removed from V and 6 bases from J, the gap between germline ends came to 24 bases. The CDR3 nucleotides are TGTGCCAGCACCCGAGGTTCGGGGGGTGGAAGGGCTGAAGCTTTCTTT. It encodes CASTRGSGGGRAEAFF.

V gene TRBV18 combines with J gene TRBJ2-1; D not resolved. Trimming cost V 2 bases and J 13 bases, with 12 bases left between them. The germline V gene has CDR1 KGHSH and CDR2 LQKENI. The CDR3 has 12 amino acids. CDR3 bases: TGTGCCAGCTCACCAATCCGGGCATCCCAGTTCTTC. This codes for CASSPIRASQFF.

The CDR3 coding sequence is TGTGCCAGCAGCCGTTACGAGGGTTCTGGAAACACCATATATTTT. Translation: CASSRYEGSGNTIYF. The chain couples TRBV7-6 to TRBJ1-3, with D unresolved. Germline lookup yields CDR1 SGHVS and CDR2 FNYEAQ. There are 15 residues in the CDR3. Trimming shortened V by 5 bases and J by 1 base, and 12 bases separated the two germline ends.

The chain is built from TRBV4-3 and TRBJ2-1; the D call may be TRBD1 or TRBD2 (5 bases each). This CDR3 is 16 amino acids long. Trimming cost V 5 bases and J 3 bases, with 17 bases left between them. Germline CDR1 reads LGHNA; CDR2 reads YSLEER. In DNA, the CDR3 is TGCGCCAGCAGCTCCAGGGCGGGTTCCCTCTACAATGAGCAGTTCTTC. Protein: CASSSRAGSLYNEQFF.

The V gene is TRBV6-2 or TRBV6-3, the J gene TRBJ2-2, with 8 bases aligning to TRBD2. J lost 8 bases, V lost 2 bases, and 7 bases had no gene match. The CDR3 loop spans 15 amino acids. The V gene's germline CDR1 is MNHEY and CDR2 SVGEGT. In DNA, the CDR3 is TGTGCCAGCAGTTACCCCGGGACTAGTGCTGGGGAGCTGTTTTTT. It translates to CASSYPGTSAGELFF.

This clone occurred once. The rearrangement links TRBV2 to TRBJ1-5; D call uncertain. The CDR3 loop spans 13 amino acids. Deletions cut 1 base from V and 4 bases from J, with 5 bases between. Germline V gives CDR1 SNHLY, CDR2 FYNNEI. The CDR3 reads CASSEERNQPQHF. The CDR3 DNA reads as TGTGCCAGCAGTGAAGAGAGGAATCAGCCCCAGCATTTT.

The chain combines TRBV7-3 with TRBJ2-2; 7 positions match TRBD1. After removal of 5 bases from V and 7 bases from J, the junction contained 7 bases not matched to a gene. CDR1 is SGHTA and CDR2 is FQGTGA in the germline V gene. The CDR3 loop spans 14 amino acids. The DNA of the CDR3 is TGTGCCAGCAGCGTCGAGACAGGGTACGGGGAGCTGTTTTTT. This translates into CASSVETGYGELFF.

The rearrangement links TRBV5-4 to TRBJ2-3; D may be TRBD1 or TRBD2 (5 bases each). The germline gives CDR1 SGHNT, CDR2 YYREEE (reference sequence). V shed 5 bases and J shed 7 bases, with 11 bases lying between them. This CDR3 comprises 12 residues. The CDR3 sequence is CASSGDHNTQYF. CDR3 sequence (DNA): TGTGCCAGCAGTGGGGACCATAATACGCAGTATTTT.

The rearrangement uses TRBV7-8 and TRBJ2-7; the D gene is possibly TRBD1 (7 bases). Germline CDR1 and CDR2: SGHVS and FQNEAQ. There are 16 residues in the CDR3. Trimming left V 3 bases short and J 2 bases short, with 17 bases between. CDR3 bases: TGTGCCAGCAGCTTTTTGCAGGGGGGAAAGGCCTACGAGCAGTACTTC. Its protein product is CASSFLQGGKAYEQYF.

The chain recombines TRBV7-8 with TRBJ2-2; D unclear. Trimming shortened V by 0 bases and J by 6 bases, and 14 bases separated the two germline ends. Germline values: CDR1 SGHVS, CDR2 FQNEAQ. This CDR3 comprises 16 residues. The CDR3 spells CASSLADGIGPGELFF. The CDR3 DNA is TGTGCCAGCAGCTTAGCGGATGGGATTGGGCCCGGGGAGCTGTTTTTT.

The V and J genes are TRBV28 and TRBJ1-3; 9 nucleotides line up with TRBD1. This CDR3 comprises 16 residues. V lost 6 bases to trimming and J lost 2 bases; unmatched junction nucleotides: 8. Germline V gene data show CDR1 as MDHEN and CDR2 as SYDVKM. CDR3 DNA sequence: TGTGCCAGCAGGAGGGACAGGGAAACGACTGGAAACACCATATATTTT. It encodes CASRRDRETTGNTIYF.